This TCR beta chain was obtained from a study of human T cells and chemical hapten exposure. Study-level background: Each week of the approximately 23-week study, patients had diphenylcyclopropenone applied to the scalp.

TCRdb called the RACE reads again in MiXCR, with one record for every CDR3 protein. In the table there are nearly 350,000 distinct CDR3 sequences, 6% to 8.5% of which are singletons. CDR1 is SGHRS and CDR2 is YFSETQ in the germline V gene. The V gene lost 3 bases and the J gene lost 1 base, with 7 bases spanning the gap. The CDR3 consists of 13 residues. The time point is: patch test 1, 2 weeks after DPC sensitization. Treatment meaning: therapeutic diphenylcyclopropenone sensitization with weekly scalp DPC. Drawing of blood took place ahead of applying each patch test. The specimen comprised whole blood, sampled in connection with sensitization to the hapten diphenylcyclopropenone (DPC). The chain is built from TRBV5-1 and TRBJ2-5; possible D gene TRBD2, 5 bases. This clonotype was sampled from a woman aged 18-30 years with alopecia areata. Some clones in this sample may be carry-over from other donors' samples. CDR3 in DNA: TGCGCCAGCAGCTCCGGGGTCCAAGAGACCCAGTACTTC. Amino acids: CASSSGVQETQYF.